The next 26 T cell receptor beta chains were all read from a single sample in a study of blood T cell repertoires in COVID-19 (dated by TCRdb to 2018 to 2020). Receptor libraries were prepared by the immunoSEQ multiplex PCR assay. TCRdb's version of the immuneACCESS table is confined to in-frame rearrangements and falls short of the full clone set. An unresolved V gene accounts for under half of the shortfall where checked; the remainder is of unknown origin. The sample table records roughly 73,000 clones; roughly 86% of these occur just once. Together, the top ten hold 3.9% of the sample. The sequencing sample was made of peripheral blood. The receptors stem from a man between 65 and 85 years old with active COVID-19.

J is TRBJ2-7 and V is TRBV5-1, with D maybe TRBD2 (6 bases). There are 12 residues in the CDR3. CDR1 SGHRS and CDR2 YFSETQ come from the germline V gene. V was shortened by 1 base and J by 6 bases, with 8 bases between the two germline ends. The CDR3 DNA reads TGCGCCAGCAGCTTGTTGGAGGGCGAGCAGTACTTC. Translation gives CASSLLEGEQYF.

The chain has TRBV7-9 and TRBJ2-5; 8 nucleotides line up with TRBD2. Germline trimming cut 5 bases from V and 5 bases from J; bases unmatched to any gene: 4. The CDR3 spans 13 residues. Germline-derived CDR1 and CDR2 are SEHNR and FQNEAQ (reference sequence). The CDR3 reads CASSPPGGETQYF. In DNA form, the CDR3 reads TGTGCCAGCAGCCCCCCGGGGGGGGAGACCCAGTACTTC.

This sequence joins TRBV7-9 and TRBJ1-4, with no clear D. Germline values: CDR1 SEHNR, CDR2 FQNEAQ (reference sequence). The CDR3 is 13 residues long. Deletions cut 6 bases from V and 5 bases from J, with 10 bases between. The chain's CDR3 is CASRAGGNEKLFF. DNA of the CDR3: TGTGCCAGCAGGGCAGGAGGGAATGAAAAACTGTTTTTT.

J is TRBJ2-3 and V is TRBV11-2; a possible D gene is TRBD1 (6 bases). Germline CDR1 reads SGHAT; CDR2 reads FQNNGV. The V and J ends lost 3 bases and 6 bases respectively, with 13 bases between them. CDR3 length: 14 residues. CDR3 DNA: TGTGCCAGCAGCTTGACCCCTAGGGGGGATACGCAGTATTTT. Its translation: CASSLTPRGDTQYF. Together with reference TRBV11-2 and TRBJ2-3, the CDR3 gives the full variable domain: EAGVAQSPRYKIIEKRQSVAFWCNPISGHATLYWYQQILGQGPKLLIQFQNNGVVDDSQLPKDRFSAERLKGVDSTLKIQPAKLEDSAVYLCASSLTPRGDTQYFGPGTRLTVL.

V and J are TRBV7-7 and TRBJ2-7, with 10 bases that match TRBD2. This CDR3 has 14 amino acids. CDR1 and CDR2 (germline): SSHAT, FNYEAQ (reference sequence). CDR3 amino acids: CARRTSGRQYEQYF. CDR3 coding DNA: TGTGCTAGGAGGACTAGCGGCCGACAGTACGAGCAGTACTTC. Based on the CDR3 plus reference TRBV7-7 and TRBJ2-7, the full variable domain is GAGVSQSPRYKVTKRGQDVTLRCDPISSHATLYWYQQALGQGPEFLTYFNYEAQPDKSGLPSDRFSAERPEGSISTLTIQRTEQRDSAMYRCARRTSGRQYEQYFGPGTRLTVT.

The rearrangement joins TRBV5-6 to TRBJ2-5; 10 positions match TRBD1. Germline loops: CDR1 SGHDT, CDR2 YYEEEE. V lost 5 bases to trimming and J lost 4 bases; unmatched junction nucleotides: 5. The CDR3 consists of 14 residues. CDR3 bases: TGTGCCAGCAGGGGACAGGGGTCAGGAGAGACCCAGTACTTC. Translated: CASRGQGSGETQYF.

The chain is built from TRBV19 and TRBJ1-1; D is uncertain. Germline values: CDR1 LNHDA, CDR2 SQIVND (reference sequence). The CDR3 extends over 18 amino acids. V gave up 6 bases and J gave up 0 bases, with 23 bases separating them. In DNA, the CDR3 is TGTGCCAGTAGACCCCATGCACGACCCAGCGGGGTGAACACTGAAGCTTTCTTT. Its translation: CASRPHARPSGVNTEAFF.

The chain combines TRBV10-3 with TRBJ1-2, with D perhaps TRBD1 (5 bases). V was clipped by 4 bases and J by 4 bases, with 22 bases between them. The CDR3 has 17 residues. Germline CDR1 ENHRY, CDR2 SYGVKD. The CDR3 nucleotides read TGTGCCATCAGTGCGGGCAGGGCCTCATCCTCGCCCTATGGCTACACCTTC. It specifies CAISAGRASSSPYGYTF.

The rearrangement uses TRBV25-1 and TRBJ1-1; TRBD1 agrees at 9 bases. CDR3 length equals 16 residues. Germline V CDR1 and CDR2: MGHDK, SYGVNS. The V and J ends lost 11 bases and 1 base, in that order; junction bases with no gene match: 14. The CDR3 here is CASFPTGGWGNTEAFF. The CDR3, as DNA: TGTGCCTCCTTCCCCACAGGGGGCTGGGGGAACACTGAAGCTTTCTTT. Using reference TRBV25-1 and TRBJ1-1 for the parts outside the CDR3, the full variable domain is EADIYQTPRYLVIGTGKKITLECSQTMGHDKMYWYQQDPGMELHLIHYSYGVNSTEKGDLSSESTVSRIRTEHFPLTLESARPSHTSQYLCASFPTGGWGNTEAFFGQGTRLTVV.

This chain joins TRBV11-2 and TRBJ2-4; 7 bases match TRBD2. This CDR3 is 14 amino acids long. The V gene end was trimmed by 5 bases and the J gene end by 6 bases; junction bases not matched to a gene: 7. Germline V gene sequence: CDR1 SGHAT, CDR2 FQNNGV. Here the CDR3 DNA reads TGTGCCAGCAGCCCCGGGGGGTGGGGAAACATTCAGTACTTC. This codes for CASSPGGWGNIQYF.

V gene TRBV24-1 combines with J gene TRBJ2-1; 9 bases line up with TRBD2. The CDR3 totals 17 residues. Trimming at V came to 4 bases and at J to 5 bases, leaving 11 bases not matched to a gene. Germline V gene lookup returns CDR1 KGHDR and CDR2 SFDVKD. The CDR3 sequence: CATSEPPWREGHNEQFF. In DNA form, the CDR3 reads TGTGCCACCAGTGAGCCCCCTTGGCGGGAGGGCCACAATGAGCAGTTCTTC.

The chain uses TRBV3-1 (or the pseudogene TRBV3-2) and TRBJ1-6; possible D gene TRBD1, 5 bases. Germline CDR1 LGHDT, CDR2 YNNKEL (reference sequence). This CDR3 has 13 residues. Trimming removed 3 bases at V and 9 bases at J, with 9 bases between. The CDR3 is CASSQGGLSPLHF. CDR3 nucleotide sequence: TGTGCCAGCAGCCAGGGGGGACTTTCACCCCTCCACTTT.

The chain employs TRBV15 and TRBJ2-4; tentative D call: TRBD2 (5 bases). V lost 0 bases, J lost 0 bases, and 6 bases lay in between. Germline V gene sequence: CDR1 LNHNV, CDR2 YYDKDF (reference sequence). The CDR3 contains 15 residues. The CDR3 spells CATSRDRGAKNIQYF. Written as DNA, the CDR3 is TGTGCCACCAGCAGAGATCGGGGAGCCAAAAACATTCAGTACTTC.

The rearrangement uses TRBV5-6 and TRBJ1-1; D gene ambiguous. Trimming pared 4 bases from V and 2 bases from J, leaving 24 bases between. Germline CDR1 reads SGHDT; CDR2 reads YYEEEE. The length of the CDR3 is 18 residues. CDR3 in amino acids: CASSRPWNFGQENTEAFF. The CDR3, as DNA: TGTGCCAGCAGCCGGCCTTGGAACTTCGGCCAGGAAAACACTGAAGCTTTCTTT.

In its sample, this clone was seen once. The chain combines TRBV27 with TRBJ1-1, with D possibly TRBD1 on 6 matching bases. Germline V lookup: CDR1 MNHEY, CDR2 SMNVEV (reference sequence). The CDR3 sequence is 11 residues long. V was pared by 7 bases and J by 11 bases, with 14 bases between. CDR3 sequence: CASTGGDNAFF. DNA for the CDR3: TGTGCCAGCACCGGGGGGGACAACGCTTTCTTT.

The rearrangement uses TRBV9 and TRBJ1-3; 7 bases line up with TRBD1. CDR3 size: 16 residues. V trimming: 4 bases; J trimming: 0 bases; junction bases outside the gene matches: 7. The germline V gene has CDR1 SGDLS and CDR2 YYNGEE. Here the CDR3 reads CASSPTGALSGNTIYF. In nucleotides, the CDR3 is TGTGCCAGCAGCCCAACAGGGGCCCTCTCTGGAAACACCATATATTTT. The variable domain in full, with the rest retrieved from reference TRBV9 and TRBJ1-3, is DSGVTQTPKHLITATGQRVTLRCSPRSGDLSVYWYQQSLDQGLQFLIQYYNGEERAKGNILERFSAQQFPDLHSELNLSSLELGDSALYFCASSPTGALSGNTIYFGEGSWLTVV.

This clone was seen just once. CDR3 sequence: CASSQPGQGTVPLHF. The DNA of the CDR3 is TGTGCCAGCAGCCAACCGGGACAGGGGACGGTGCCCCTCCACTTT. This chain uses TRBV3-1 (or the pseudogene TRBV3-2) with TRBJ1-6, with 10 bases matching TRBD1. Germline lookup yields CDR1 LGHDT and CDR2 YNNKEL (reference sequence). The CDR3 length is 15 residues. V lost 2 bases and J lost 13; bases outside the gene matches: 8.

This sequence joins TRBV28 and TRBJ1-1; TRBD1 agrees at 8 bases. Germline lookup yields CDR1 MDHEN and CDR2 SYDVKM. The CDR3 sequence is 16 residues long. Germline trimming cut 8 bases from V and 0 bases from J; bases unmatched to any gene: 11. CDR3 region: CASPPDNRGMNTEAFF. The CDR3 DNA follows: TGTGCCAGCCCCCCCGACAACAGGGGGATGAACACTGAAGCTTTCTTT. The full variable domain, rest sourced from reference TRBV28 and TRBJ1-1, is DVKVTQSSRYLVKRTGEKVFLECVQDMDHENMFWYRQDPGLGLRLIYFSYDVKMKEKGDIPEGYSVSREKKERFSLILESASTNQTSMYLCASPPDNRGMNTEAFFGQGTRLTVV.

V usage is TRBV24-1 and J usage is TRBJ1-5; D is uncertain. Germline-derived CDR1 and CDR2 are KGHDR and SFDVKD. The CDR3 totals 14 residues. V lost 4 bases to trimming and J lost 7 bases, with 13 bases between them. CDR3 sequence (DNA): TGTGCCACCAGTGAAGCCCGGGTCGACCAGCCCCAGCATTTT. Protein sequence: CATSEARVDQPQHF.

This clone was detected only once. CDR3 in DNA: TGTGCCATCAGTGGGGGGACTACCCCTACGGATGAGCAGTTCTTC. Translation gives CAISGGTTPTDEQFF. This rearrangement joins TRBV10-3 to TRBJ2-1; TRBD2 agrees at 7 bases. V shed 4 bases and J 8 bases; nucleotides not matched to a gene: 11. The germline gives CDR1 ENHRY, CDR2 SYGVKD. The CDR3 has 15 amino acids.

The gene calls are TRBV11-3 and TRBJ2-5, with 7 bases matching TRBD2. The CDR3 has 15 amino acids. The V gene end was trimmed by 5 bases and the J gene end by 1 base; junction bases not matched to a gene: 7. CDR1 SGHNT and CDR2 YENEEA come from the germline V gene. This CDR3 is CASSPVGGIQETQYF. In nucleotides, the CDR3 is TGTGCCAGCAGCCCGGTGGGGGGGATCCAAGAGACCCAGTACTTC.

This chain uses TRBV19 with TRBJ2-1, with 10 bases fitting TRBD2. Trimming removed 7 bases from V and 0 bases from J; junction bases left unmatched: 6. This CDR3 has 16 amino acids. Per germline, CDR1 LNHDA and CDR2 SQIVND (reference sequence). CDR3 in DNA: TGTGCCAGTACCAAAACTAGCGGGACCTCCTACAATGAGCAGTTCTTC. Translation gives CASTKTSGTSYNEQFF.

The chain carries TRBV7-3 and TRBJ2-7, with a possible D match to TRBD1 (6 bases). Trimming pared 5 bases from V and 3 bases from J, leaving 11 bases between. There are 13 residues in the CDR3. Germline V gene sequence: CDR1 SGHTA, CDR2 FQGTGA. The CDR3 DNA reads as TGTGCCAGCAGCCTGGGGGCGTACTACGAGCAGTACTTC. This codes for CASSLGAYYEQYF.

This chain uses TRBV4-3 with TRBJ2-7; D uncertain. CDR3 length equals 14 residues. Germline V gives CDR1 LGHNA, CDR2 YSLEER. V lost 0 bases and J lost 9, with 15 bases in between. The CDR3 is CASSQDALSPGQYF. DNA for the CDR3: TGCGCCAGCAGCCAAGACGCCCTATCACCCGGGCAGTACTTC.

This chain connects TRBV6-2 or TRBV6-3 to TRBJ2-2, with TRBD2 matching over 10 bases. V gave up 0 bases and J gave up 5 bases; unmatched junction bases: 3. In germline, CDR1 is MNHEY, CDR2 SVGEGT. The CDR3 runs to 16 residues. CDR3 loop: CASSYSASGSTGELFF. The CDR3 DNA sequence: TGTGCCAGCAGTTACTCGGCTAGCGGGAGTACCGGGGAGCTGTTTTTT.

The V call is TRBV4-2, the J call TRBJ2-3; TRBD2 agrees at 11 bases. CDR3 length: 18 residues. With 1 base clipped from V and 2 bases from J, the junction kept 8 bases outside the gene matches. The germline V gene has CDR1 LGHNA and CDR2 YNFKEQ. This CDR3 is CASSQVGLAGGVTDTQYF. CDR3 sequence (DNA): TGTGCCAGCAGCCAAGTTGGATTAGCGGGAGGGGTCACAGATACGCAGTATTTT.